This TCR beta chain was identified during a study of tissue T cells after allogeneic stem cell transplantation. Whole-study results and caveats: Across patients, clones rarely overlapped, yet motif clusters were shared tissue-specifically. Alloreactivity or antigen specificity of tissue TCRs was not determined; some clones might be host cells.

The time point here: mouse harvest day 14 after allogeneic transplant. Tail vein injection delivered 10^7 T-cell-depleted bone marrow cells and 10^6 splenic CD5+ T cells. About this clone itself: The antigen is unknown. Gene names refer to mouse genes. Read coverage stops 1 residue before the CDR3 terminus; the germline J gene supplies the remainder.

Per the germline V gene, CDR1 is SGHLS and CDR2 is HYDKME. Trimming left V 0 bases short and J 6 bases short, with 11 bases between. This CDR3 has 13 amino acids. Here immunoSEQ multiplex PCR was the method, and the copy in TCRdb shows in-frame clones only, minus some. This sample has about 6,800 clones, with 34% found just once. This clonotype originated in a female BALB/c mouse given C57BL/6 T cells with graft-versus-host disease after an allogeneic hematopoietic cell transplant. The V call is TRBV12-2, the J call TRBJ2-7; the D gene could be TRBD1 or TRBD2 (5 bases each). The sample taken for sequencing was skin. CDR3 sequence reads: CASSLEGTREQYF. CDR3 bases read: TGTGCCAGCTCTCTCGAAGGGACGCGTGAACAGTAC.